This passage covers 17 T cell receptor beta chains from one sample sequenced in a study of T cells in Graves' hyperthyroidism and ophthalmopathy (dated by TCRdb to the late 2010s). Libraries were built with multiplex PCR. TCRdb shows the sequencer as Illumina HiSeq 2000. The TCR beta CDR3 regions were amplified from RNA transcripts. For the first round of RT-PCR on the TCR CDR3, the HTBI primer set was used together with the Qiagen OneStep RT-PCR kit. TCRdb's own reprocessing of the public reads used fastp at Q25 and MiXCR and kept productive beta chains. Rows with one shared CDR3 protein collapse into an entry with the most common genes and DNA. This sample has about 600,000 distinct CDR3 sequences in its table, and roughly 15% of those were observed once. The ten biggest clones cover under 15% of the sample. Sequences were obtained from blood. The receptors come from a woman in her forties or fifties with Graves' ophthalmopathy.

This clonotype came up once. The chain is built from TRBV14 and TRBJ2-5, with 7 bases that match TRBD1. The length of the CDR3 is 14 residues. J was trimmed by 5 bases and V by 2 bases; bases with no gene match: 5. The germline V gene has CDR1 SGHDN and CDR2 FVKESK. Here the CDR3 DNA reads TGTGCCAGCAGCCAAAAAGGGGGCGCGGAGACCCAGTACTTC. This encodes CASSQKGGAETQYF.

This CDR3 is CASSIGGRGQPQHF. CDR3 DNA: TGTGCCAGTAGTATAGGGGGGCGAGGTCAGCCCCAGCATTTT. This chain links TRBV19 with TRBJ1-5, with a possible D match to TRBD1 (6 bases). The V gene's germline CDR1 is LNHDA and CDR2 SQIVND (reference sequence). The CDR3 contains 14 residues. The germline V and J ends were trimmed by 1 base and 6 bases, with 10 bases remaining between them. The variable domain in full, completed from reference TRBV19 and TRBJ1-5, reads DGGITQSPKYLFRKEGQNVTLSCEQNLNHDAMYWYRQDPGQGLRLIYYSQIVNDFQKGDIAEGYSVSREKKESFPLTVTSAQKNPTAFYLCASSIGGRGQPQHFGDGTRLSIL.

The rearrangement links TRBV4-1 to TRBJ2-1; 7 bases are shared with TRBD2. V lost 0 bases to trimming and J lost 3 bases; unmatched junction nucleotides: 8. The germline CDR1 and CDR2 sequences are MGHRA and YSYEKL. CDR3 length equals 17 residues. The CDR3 coding sequence is TGCGCCAGCAGCCAAGAAAGTCGTGCTAGCGGCTACAATGAGCAGTTCTTC. This translates into CASSQESRASGYNEQFF.

This clonotype was seen ten or more times. A read error may account for a junction end that differs from germline. The chain recombines TRBV11-2 with TRBJ2-3, with 10 bases fitting TRBD2. The CDR3 runs to 19 residues. Per germline, CDR1 SGHAT and CDR2 FQNNGV. The CDR3 here is CASSLAGLARTKSTDTQYF. The CDR3 nucleotides read TGTGCCAGCAGTTTAGCGGGACTAGCGCGCACTAAGAGCACAGATACGCAGTATTTT.

The DNA of the CDR3 is TGTGCCAGCAGCCCACGGGGGGCGAGGTCGAACACTGAAGCTTTCTTT. This gives the protein CASSPRGARSNTEAFF. The chain is built from TRBV5-6 and TRBJ1-1, with D perhaps matching TRBD1 (6 bases). Germline loops: CDR1 SGHDT, CDR2 YYEEEE. V gave up 4 bases and J gave up 1 base, with 17 bases separating them. The CDR3 has 16 amino acids.

The chain employs TRBV7-9 and TRBJ1-4, with 7 nucleotides matching TRBD1. V lost 5 bases and J lost 8; bases outside the gene matches: 14. Germline V CDR1 and CDR2: SEHNR, FQNEAQ (reference sequence). This CDR3 is built from 16 residues. The CDR3 loop reads CASSSAQGTVYEKLFF. The CDR3 DNA follows: TGTGCCAGCAGCAGCGCACAGGGGACAGTTTACGAAAAACTGTTTTTT.

The rearrangement joins TRBV6-2 or TRBV6-3 to TRBJ1-5, with a tentative D call TRBD1 (6 bases). The germline CDR1 and CDR2 sequences are MNHEY and SVGEGT. The V end was cut by 6 bases, the J end by 12 bases, with 15 bases between. The CDR3 covers 12 residues. The CDR3 reads CASSIWGRRQHF. The CDR3 region has the DNA TGTGCCAGCAGCATTTGGGGGCGGCGCCAGCATTTT.

This clonotype was detected many times. The V gene is TRBV7-2, the J gene TRBJ2-2; 7 positions match TRBD2. The CDR3 is made up of 14 amino acids. Germline V CDR1 and CDR2: SGHTA, FQGNSA. V lost 10 bases to trimming and J lost 0 bases; unmatched junction nucleotides: 5. CDR3 loop: CATVAGANTGELFF. As DNA, the CDR3 is TGTGCCACCGTAGCGGGCGCGAACACCGGGGAGCTGTTTTTT.

This clonotype showed up many times. The genes are TRBV7-8 and TRBJ2-1, with a tentative D call TRBD2 (6 bases). The V end lost 0 bases, the J end lost 12 bases, and 9 bases lay between the germline ends. The CDR3 extends over 12 amino acids. Germline lookup yields CDR1 SGHVS and CDR2 FQNEAQ. CDR3 residues: CASSLASEGQFF. The CDR3 DNA reads as TGTGCCAGCAGCTTAGCGTCGGAGGGGCAGTTCTTC. The full variable domain, with the rest looked up from reference TRBV7-8 and TRBJ2-1, is GAGVSQSPRYKVAKRGQDVALRCDPISGHVSLFWYQQALGQGPEFLTYFQNEAQLDKSGLPSDRFFAERPEGSVSTLKIQRTQQEDSAVYLCASSLASEGQFFGPGTRLTVL.

This clonotype was observed at least ten times. The V and J genes are TRBV6-2 or TRBV6-3 and TRBJ2-1, with TRBD2 matching over 10 bases. CDR1 is MNHEY, CDR2 SVGEGT, per germline. CDR3 length: 15 residues. After removal of 2 bases from V and 6 bases from J, the junction contained 4 bases not matched to a gene. CDR3 coding DNA: TGTGCCAGCAGTTACGCGTCTAGCGGGAGCAATGAGCAGTTCTTC. Amino acids: CASSYASSGSNEQFF.

At least ten counts were recorded for this clonotype. CDR3 bases: TGTGCCAGCAGTCTGACTAGCAGCTCCTACAATGAGCAGTTCTTC. It specifies CASSLTSSSYNEQFF. This rearrangement joins TRBV27 to TRBJ2-1, with 7 bases that match TRBD2. The length of the CDR3 is 15 residues. The ends lost 5 bases at V and 0 bases at J; junction bases unmatched: 4. The germline CDR1 and CDR2 sequences are MNHEY and SMNVEV (reference sequence).

Note on this clonotype: The junction departs from the called germline gene at one end, perhaps through a read error. The chain couples TRBV7-2 to TRBJ2-1; D is perhaps TRBD2 (5 bases). This CDR3 contains 15 residues. The germline V gene encodes CDR1 SGHTA and CDR2 FQGNSA. The CDR3 here is CASSLEAGSCNEQFF. For the CDR3, the DNA is TGCGCCAGCAGCTTGGAGGCGGGCTCCTGCAATGAGCAGTTCTTC.

The chain uses TRBV19 and TRBJ2-3; 9 positions agree with TRBD2. V dropped 3 bases and J dropped 6; count of bases not matched to a gene: 1. The CDR3 runs 13 residues. CDR1 is LNHDA, CDR2 SQIVND, per germline (reference sequence). Written as DNA, the CDR3 is TGTGCCAGTAGTATTGGACTAGCGGATACGCAGTATTTT. This encodes CASSIGLADTQYF.

This clonotype has a count of ten or more. One junction end does not reproduce the germline sequence, and a read error may be involved. The chain joins TRBV10-3 to TRBJ2-3; TRBD2 agrees at 11 bases. Per the germline V gene, CDR1 is ENHRY and CDR2 is SYGVKD. The CDR3 spans 14 residues. The chain's CDR3 is CAIRTSGSKDTQYF. Here the CDR3 DNA reads TGTGCCATCAGAACTAGCGGGAGCAAAGATACGCAGTATTTT.

This clonotype has more than one count but fewer than ten. This chain uses TRBV24-1 with TRBJ2-2; 8 nucleotides line up with TRBD1. The CDR3 sequence is 15 residues long. Germline assignment: CDR1 KGHDR and CDR2 SFDVKD. The junction had 7 bases not matched to a gene; V was cut back by 4 bases and J by 7 bases. CDR3 loop: CATSDSRQGHGELFF. The CDR3 nucleotides read TGTGCCACCAGTGACTCGAGACAGGGGCACGGGGAGCTGTTTTTT.

In its sample, this clonotype was seen many times. V is TRBV2 and J is TRBJ2-7; D remains ambiguous. Germline CDR1 SNHLY, CDR2 FYNNEI. The CDR3 has 13 residues. V lost 8 bases, J lost 5 bases, and 16 bases lay in between. The CDR3: CASLYDLINEQYF. CDR3 sequence (DNA): TGTGCCAGCTTATACGACCTAATCAACGAGCAGTACTTC.

This clonotype was seen a single time. V and J are TRBV18 and TRBJ1-3, with a weak D call TRBD1 (6 bases). Per the germline V gene, CDR1 is KGHSH and CDR2 is LQKENI. The CDR3 is made up of 15 amino acids. Trimming pared 0 bases from V and 1 base from J, leaving 7 bases between. The CDR3 bases are TGTGCCAGCTCACCACCAACAGGGTCTGGAAACACCATATATTTT. Encoded protein: CASSPPTGSGNTIYF.